The sequence of this T cell receptor (beta chain) was determined in a study of blood T cell repertoires in COVID-19. Background on the study: Sites across the United States, Italy and Spain contributed samples from acute and convalescent COVID-19. From T cells, B-cell-depleted T cells, or PBMCs came the material, which was cDNA or gDNA.

In the original processing: Amplified reference gene primers provided the basis for estimating nucleated cell counts. The data were produced by immunoSEQ multiplex PCR, yet TCRdb's version contains in-frame clones alone and is incomplete. The V and J calls and clone size were taken over from that table, and D and trimming were inferred from the DNA. Found here are about 200,000 clones, about 88% of them singletons; the top ten hold 5% to 6.5%. In this sample, this clone turned up once. Unmatched junction bases numbered 7, after V lost 4 bases and J lost 4 bases. Germline V lookup: CDR1 MNHEY, CDR2 SVGAGI. The CDR3 extends over 15 amino acids.

This chain uses TRBV6-5 with TRBJ2-7; 10 bases map to TRBD1. The source material was peripheral blood. The receptor was isolated from a man in his forties with active or convalescent COVID-19. The CDR3 loop reads CASSSTTGGRYEQYF. DNA of the CDR3: TGTGCCAGCAGTTCCACGACAGGGGGCAGGTACGAGCAGTACTTC.